Sequencing of this TCR beta chain was carried out in a study of cytomegalovirus exposure and HLA in healthy donors. Findings and caveats of the study: Presence/absence results assume similar sequencing depth per donor, which may not hold. One variant, a missense change in DCLRE1C, was linked in a later analysis to TCR beta V- and J-gene trimming.

In germline, CDR1 is MGHDK, CDR2 SYGVNS. Trimming shortened V by 1 base and J by 5 bases, and 21 bases separated the two germline ends. The CDR3 totals 17 residues. A word on this clone: Its antigen is as yet unknown.

PCR involved 60 Vbeta and 13 Jbeta primers. Data came from immunoSEQ multiplex PCR; TCRdb stores just in-frame clones and leaves some out. In total, the table holds around 140,000 clones. The V call is TRBV25-1, the J call TRBJ2-7; D is possibly TRBD1 (6 bases). Sequencing was performed on PBMCs. The source is a male donor in good health and CMV-seronegative. The CDR3 DNA reads TGTGCCAGCAGTGAATGGGTGAATTGGGGGCTGGCAGACGAGCAGTACTTC. It specifies CASSEWVNWGLADEQYF.